Listed below are T cell receptor beta chains from one sample, sequenced in a study of blood T cell repertoires in COVID-19. Measured with immunoSEQ multiplex PCR; TCRdb has only the in-frame clones, and not every one. Of roughly 24,000 clones listed, 82% are singletons. Material: peripheral blood. These receptors all stem from a human donor in a cohort sampled during active COVID-19. CDR3s include the opening cysteine and the closing phenylalanine or tryptophan. D genes are given only for firm matches. Where a row states a size, it is once, few, many or the class of an expanded clone; other rows omit it.

J gene | V gene | D gene | clone size | CDR3 DNA | CDR3 protein
TRBJ2-7 | TRBV11-2 | NA | once | TGTGCCAGCAGCCGGACAGAATCCTACGAGCAGTACTTC | CASSRTESYEQYF
TRBJ2-7 | TRBV3-1/TRBV3-2 | TRBD1 | NA | TGTGCCAGCAGACGGACAGGCTCCTACGAGCAGTACTTC | CASRRTGSYEQYF
TRBJ2-7 | TRBV5-1 | TRBD1 | NA | TGCGCCAGCAGCTGGGGGACAGGGAGTGGCGAGCAGTACTTC | CASSWGTGSGEQYF
TRBJ1-2 | TRBV4-2 | TRBD1 | NA | TGTGCCAGCAGCCAAGGGCCCGACAGGGACTATGGCTACACCTTC | CASSQGPDRDYGYTF
TRBJ1-5 | TRBV28 | TRBD1 | NA | TGTGCCAGTAGGACAGGGCCTAGCAATCAGCCCCAGCATTTT | CASRTGPSNQPQHF
TRBJ2-2 | TRBV27 | TRBD1 | NA | TGTGCCAGCAGTTTATCGACAGGGCGCGGGGAGCTGTTTTTT | CASSLSTGRGELFF
TRBJ1-3 | TRBV5-5 | NA | NA | TGTGCCAGCAGCCGCGGGTCTCTCTTTGGAAACACCATATATTTT | CASSRGSLFGNTIYF
TRBJ2-7 | TRBV2 | NA | NA | TGTGCCACCAGGTCGGGTGACGAGCAGTACTTC | CATRSGDEQYF
TRBJ2-7 | TRBV6-1 | TRBD1 | NA | TGTGCCAGCAGTGAGGGGAGACAGGGCTCCTACGAGCAGTACTTC | CASSEGRQGSYEQYF
TRBJ2-3 | TRBV3-1/TRBV3-2 | TRBD2 | NA | TGTGCCAGCAGCATCCGGACTAGCGGTAGCACAGATACGCAGTATTTT | CASSIRTSGSTDTQYF
TRBJ2-1 | TRBV5-4 | TRBD2 | NA | TGTGCCAGCAGCTTGGGAGGCGGGAGAGGCTACAATGAGCAGTTCTTC | CASSLGGGRGYNEQFF
TRBJ2-7 | TRBV6-2/TRBV6-3 | NA | NA | TGTGCCAGCAGCCACCCCTATGGAGCCGTCGGAGAGCAGTACTTC | CASSHPYGAVGEQYF
TRBJ2-7 | TRBV29-1 | NA | NA | TGCAGCGTTGAGGCAGGGTCGAGGGAGCAGTACTTC | CSVEAGSREQYF
TRBJ1-1 | TRBV4-1 | NA | NA | TGCGCCAGCAGCCCCGGGTCGAGGAACACTGAAGCTTTCTTT | CASSPGSRNTEAFF
TRBJ2-5 | TRBV5-1 | NA | NA | TGCGCCAGCAGCTTGGCTAAAGAGACCCAGTACTTC | CASSLAKETQYF
TRBJ2-2 | TRBV13 | NA | once | TGTGCCAGCAGCTTGAGGGCCGGGGAGCTGTTTTTT | CASSLRAGELFF
TRBJ2-7 | TRBV6-1 | TRBD1 | few | TGTGCCAGCAGTGAACGGGACAGCCTTTTCGACGAGCAGTACTTC | CASSERDSLFDEQYF